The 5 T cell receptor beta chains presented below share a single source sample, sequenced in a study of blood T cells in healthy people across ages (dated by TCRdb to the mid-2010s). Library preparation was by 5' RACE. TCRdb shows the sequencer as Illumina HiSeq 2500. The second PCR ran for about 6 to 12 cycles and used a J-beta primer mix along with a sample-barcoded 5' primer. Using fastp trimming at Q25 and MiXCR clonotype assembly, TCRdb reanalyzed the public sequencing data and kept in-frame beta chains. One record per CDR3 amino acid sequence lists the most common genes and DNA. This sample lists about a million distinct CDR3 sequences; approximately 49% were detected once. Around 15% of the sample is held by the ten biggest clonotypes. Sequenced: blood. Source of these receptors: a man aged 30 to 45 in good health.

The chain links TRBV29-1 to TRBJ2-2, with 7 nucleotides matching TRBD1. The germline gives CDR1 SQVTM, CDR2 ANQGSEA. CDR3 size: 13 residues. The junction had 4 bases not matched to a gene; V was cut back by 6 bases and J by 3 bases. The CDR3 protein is CSVAGGDTGELFF. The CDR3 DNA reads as TGCAGCGTCGCAGGGGGTGACACCGGGGAGCTGTTTTTT.

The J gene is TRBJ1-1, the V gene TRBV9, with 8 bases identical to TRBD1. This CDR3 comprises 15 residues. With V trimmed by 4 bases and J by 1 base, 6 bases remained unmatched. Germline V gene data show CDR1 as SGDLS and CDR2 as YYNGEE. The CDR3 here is CASSHGGQGNTEAFF. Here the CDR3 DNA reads TGTGCCAGCAGCCACGGAGGACAGGGGAACACTGAAGCTTTCTTT.

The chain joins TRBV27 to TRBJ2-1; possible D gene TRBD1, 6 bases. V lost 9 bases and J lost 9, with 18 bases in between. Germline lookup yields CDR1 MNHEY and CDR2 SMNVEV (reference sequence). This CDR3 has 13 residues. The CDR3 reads CASRTHQGFEQFF. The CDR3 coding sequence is TGTGCCAGTAGAACGCACCAGGGGTTTGAGCAGTTCTTC.

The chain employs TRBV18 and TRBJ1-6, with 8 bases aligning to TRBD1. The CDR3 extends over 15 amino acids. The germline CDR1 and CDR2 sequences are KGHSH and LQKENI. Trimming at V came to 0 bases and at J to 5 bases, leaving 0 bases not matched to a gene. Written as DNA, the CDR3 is TGTGCCAGCTCACCACCGGGACAGGATAATTCACCCCTCCACTTT. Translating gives CASSPPGQDNSPLHF.

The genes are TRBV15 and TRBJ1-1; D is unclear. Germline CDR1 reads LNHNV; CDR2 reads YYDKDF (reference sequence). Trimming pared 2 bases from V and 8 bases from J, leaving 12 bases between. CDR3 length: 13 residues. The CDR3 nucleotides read TGTGCCACCAGCAGAAAGGGTTACCTGGAAGCTTTCTTT. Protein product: CATSRKGYLEAFF.